This T cell receptor (beta chain) was retrieved from a study of vaccination effects on CD4 cells after COVID-19. Study summary: Following the second dose by a median of 72 days, the post-vaccine samples were obtained. Overall study findings and caveats: Sampling in the study covered few convalescent patients and included no early post-infection timepoints.

The culture ran for 10 days, and then CD4+ T cells were isolated. Vaccination of participants consisted of two doses of either the BNT162b2 or mRNA-1273 vaccine. Concerning this clone: Its specificity is not known.

The CDR3 contains 16 residues. Germline V gene lookup returns CDR1 SEHNR and CDR2 FQNEAQ (reference sequence). Between the trimmed V and J ends, which lost 2 bases and 1 base, there was a span of 14 bases. Sequencing was performed with immunoSEQ multiplex PCR; in TCRdb, only in-frame clones are kept and a portion is missing. This sample carries 45,000 to 65,000 clones, 78% of them seen once, and the ten largest clones take around 4%. The sequenced sample was CD4+ T cells from PBMCs cultured without peptide, obtained after COVID-19 vaccination. This receptor was identified in a human donor who received a COVID-19 vaccine. The chain has TRBV7-9 and TRBJ1-1; unclear D gene. For the CDR3, the DNA is TGTGCCAGCAGCTTACGCGGTGGAGGAGAGAACACTGAAGCTTTCTTT. It translates to CASSLRGGGENTEAFF.